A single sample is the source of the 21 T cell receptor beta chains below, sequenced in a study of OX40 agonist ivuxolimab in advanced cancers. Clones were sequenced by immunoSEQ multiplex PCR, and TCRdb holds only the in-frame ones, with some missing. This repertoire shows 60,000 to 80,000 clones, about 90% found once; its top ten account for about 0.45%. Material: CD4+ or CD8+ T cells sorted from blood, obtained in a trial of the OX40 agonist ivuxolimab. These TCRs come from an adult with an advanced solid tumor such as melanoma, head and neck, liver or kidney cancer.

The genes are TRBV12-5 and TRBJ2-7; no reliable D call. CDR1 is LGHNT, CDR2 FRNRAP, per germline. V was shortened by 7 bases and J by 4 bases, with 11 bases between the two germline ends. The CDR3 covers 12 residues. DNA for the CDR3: TGTGCTAGTGCCAAGAGTTGGTACGAGCAGTACTTC. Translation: CASAKSWYEQYF.

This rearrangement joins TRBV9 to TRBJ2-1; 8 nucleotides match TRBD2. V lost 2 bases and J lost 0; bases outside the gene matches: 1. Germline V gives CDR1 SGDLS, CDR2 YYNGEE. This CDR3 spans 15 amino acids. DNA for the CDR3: TGTGCCAGCAGCGTGAGCGGGAGCTCCTACAATGAGCAGTTCTTC. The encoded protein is CASSVSGSSYNEQFF.

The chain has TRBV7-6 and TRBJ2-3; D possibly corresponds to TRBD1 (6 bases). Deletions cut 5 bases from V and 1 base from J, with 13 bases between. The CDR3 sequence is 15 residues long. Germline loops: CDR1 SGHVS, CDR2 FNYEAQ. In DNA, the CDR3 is TGTGCCAGCAGCGGGTGGGGGCGCGGCACAGATACGCAGTATTTT. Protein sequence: CASSGWGRGTDTQYF.

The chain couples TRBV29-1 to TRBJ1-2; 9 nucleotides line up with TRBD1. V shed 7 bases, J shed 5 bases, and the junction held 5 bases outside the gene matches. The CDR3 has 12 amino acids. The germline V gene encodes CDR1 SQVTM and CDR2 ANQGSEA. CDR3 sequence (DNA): TGCAGCGCCGACAGGGGGACGTATGGCTACACCTTC. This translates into CSADRGTYGYTF.

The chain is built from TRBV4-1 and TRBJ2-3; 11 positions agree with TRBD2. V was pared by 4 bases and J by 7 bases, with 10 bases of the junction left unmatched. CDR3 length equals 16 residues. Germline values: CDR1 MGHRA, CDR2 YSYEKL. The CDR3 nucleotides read TGCGCCAGCAGCCGGGGACTAGCGGTTCGGGTCAATACGCAGTATTTT. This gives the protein CASSRGLAVRVNTQYF.

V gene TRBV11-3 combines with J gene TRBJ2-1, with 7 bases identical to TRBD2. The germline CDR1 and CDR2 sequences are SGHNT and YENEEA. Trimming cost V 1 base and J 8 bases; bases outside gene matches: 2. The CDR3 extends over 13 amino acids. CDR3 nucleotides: TGTGCCAGCAGCTTAGGACTAGCCGATGAGCAGTTCTTC. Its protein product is CASSLGLADEQFF.

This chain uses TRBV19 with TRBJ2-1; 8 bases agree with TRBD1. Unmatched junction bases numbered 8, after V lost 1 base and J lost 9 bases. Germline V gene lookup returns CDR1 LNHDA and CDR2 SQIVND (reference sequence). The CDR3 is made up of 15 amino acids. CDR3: CASSIGGTGFGEQFF. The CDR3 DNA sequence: TGTGCCAGTAGTATAGGAGGGACAGGATTTGGTGAGCAGTTCTTC.

CDR3: CASSPGSYNEQFF. CDR3 nucleotide sequence: TGTGCCAGCAGCCCCGGGTCCTACAATGAGCAGTTCTTC. This chain uses TRBV5-6 with TRBJ2-1; D call uncertain. The CDR3 has 13 residues. Trimming cost V 4 bases and J 1 base, with 6 bases left between them. Per the germline V gene, CDR1 is SGHDT and CDR2 is YYEEEE. Full variable domain (remainder filled in from reference TRBV5-6 and TRBJ2-1): DAGVTQSPTHLIKTRGQQVTLRCSPKSGHDTVSWYQQALGQGPQFIFQYYEEEERQRGNFPDRFSGHQFPNYSSELNVNALLLGDSALYLCASSPGSYNEQFFGPGTRLTVL.

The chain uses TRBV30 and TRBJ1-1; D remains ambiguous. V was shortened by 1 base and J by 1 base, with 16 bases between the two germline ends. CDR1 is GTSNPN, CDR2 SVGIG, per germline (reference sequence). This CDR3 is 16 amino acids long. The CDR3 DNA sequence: TGTGCCTGGAGTGCCGGGGAGACTTCCCCGAACACTGAAGCTTTCTTT. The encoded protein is CAWSAGETSPNTEAFF. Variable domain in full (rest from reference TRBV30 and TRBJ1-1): SQTIHQWPATLVQPVGSPLSLECTVEGTSNPNLYWYRQAAGRGLQLLFYSVGIGQISSEVPQNLSASRPQDRQFILSSKKLLLSDSGFYLCAWSAGETSPNTEAFFGQGTRLTVV.

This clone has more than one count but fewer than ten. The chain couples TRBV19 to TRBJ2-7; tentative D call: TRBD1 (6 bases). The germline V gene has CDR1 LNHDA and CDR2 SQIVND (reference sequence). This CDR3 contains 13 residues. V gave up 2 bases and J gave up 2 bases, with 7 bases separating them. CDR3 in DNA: TGTGCCAGTAGTATACAGGGGACCTACGAGCAGTACTTC. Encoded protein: CASSIQGTYEQYF. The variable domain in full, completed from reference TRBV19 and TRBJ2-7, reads DGGITQSPKYLFRKEGQNVTLSCEQNLNHDAMYWYRQDPGQGLRLIYYSQIVNDFQKGDIAEGYSVSREKKESFPLTVTSAQKNPTAFYLCASSIQGTYEQYFGPGTRLTVT.

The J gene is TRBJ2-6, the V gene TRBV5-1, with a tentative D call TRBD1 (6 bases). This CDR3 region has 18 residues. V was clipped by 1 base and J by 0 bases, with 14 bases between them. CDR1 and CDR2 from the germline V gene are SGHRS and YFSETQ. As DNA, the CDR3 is TGCGCCAGCAGCTTGATCACAGGGAGCCTCTCTGGGGCCAACGTCCTGACTTTC. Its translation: CASSLITGSLSGANVLTF.

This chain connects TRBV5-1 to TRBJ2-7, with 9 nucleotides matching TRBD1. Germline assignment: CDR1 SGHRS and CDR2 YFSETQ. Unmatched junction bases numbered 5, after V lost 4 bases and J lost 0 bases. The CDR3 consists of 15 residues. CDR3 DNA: TGCGCCAGCAGCGCGGACAGGGGTCCCTCCTACGAGCAGTACTTC. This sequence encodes CASSADRGPSYEQYF.

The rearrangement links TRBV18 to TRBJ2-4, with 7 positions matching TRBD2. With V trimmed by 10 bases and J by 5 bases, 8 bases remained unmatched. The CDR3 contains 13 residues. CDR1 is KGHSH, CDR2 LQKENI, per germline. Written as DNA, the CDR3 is TGTGCCACCCTCCTGGGGGGGGAAAACATTCAGTACTTC. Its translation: CATLLGGENIQYF.

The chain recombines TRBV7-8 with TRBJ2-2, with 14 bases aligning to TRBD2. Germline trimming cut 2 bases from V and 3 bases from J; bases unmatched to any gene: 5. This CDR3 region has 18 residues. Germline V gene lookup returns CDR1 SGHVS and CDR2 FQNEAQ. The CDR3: CASSLRLAGGSDTGELFF. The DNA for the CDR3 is TGTGCCAGCAGCTTACGACTAGCGGGAGGGAGCGACACCGGGGAGCTGTTTTTT.

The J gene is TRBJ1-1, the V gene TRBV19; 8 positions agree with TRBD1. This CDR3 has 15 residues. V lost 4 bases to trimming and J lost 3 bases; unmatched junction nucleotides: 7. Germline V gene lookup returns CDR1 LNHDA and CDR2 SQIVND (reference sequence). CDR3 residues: CASSTPRGRDTEAFF. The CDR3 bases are TGTGCCAGTAGTACGCCCAGGGGGCGAGACACTGAAGCTTTCTTT.

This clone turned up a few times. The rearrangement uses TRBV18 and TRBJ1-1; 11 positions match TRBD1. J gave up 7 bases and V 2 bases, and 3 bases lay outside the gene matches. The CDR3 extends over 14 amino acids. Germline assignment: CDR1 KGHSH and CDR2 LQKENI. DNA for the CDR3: TGTGCCAGCTCACCAAGGACAGGGGGCTTTGAAGCTTTCTTT. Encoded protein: CASSPRTGGFEAFF. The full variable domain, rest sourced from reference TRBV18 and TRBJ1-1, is NAGVMQNPRHLVRRRGQEARLRCSPMKGHSHVYWYRQLPEEGLKFMVYLQKENIIDESGMPKERFSAEFPKEGPSILRIQQVVRGDSAAYFCASSPRTGGFEAFFGQGTRLTVV.

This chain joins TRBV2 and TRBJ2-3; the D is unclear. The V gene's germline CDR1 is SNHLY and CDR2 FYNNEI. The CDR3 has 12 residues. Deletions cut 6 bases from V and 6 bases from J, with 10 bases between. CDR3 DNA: TGTGCCAGCAGAAACACGGCGGATACGCAGTATTTT. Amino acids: CASRNTADTQYF.

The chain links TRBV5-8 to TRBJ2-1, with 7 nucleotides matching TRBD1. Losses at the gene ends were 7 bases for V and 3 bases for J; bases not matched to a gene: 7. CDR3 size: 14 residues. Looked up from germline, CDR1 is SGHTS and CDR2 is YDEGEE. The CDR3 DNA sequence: TGTGCCAGCCCCTCGGGACAGATCTACAATGAGCAGTTCTTC. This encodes CASPSGQIYNEQFF.

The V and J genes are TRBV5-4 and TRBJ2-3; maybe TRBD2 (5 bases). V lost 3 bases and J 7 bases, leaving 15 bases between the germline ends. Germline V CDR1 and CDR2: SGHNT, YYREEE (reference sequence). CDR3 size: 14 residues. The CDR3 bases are TGTGCCAGCAGCTACCCCCCCACGGGGAATACGCAGTATTTT. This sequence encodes CASSYPPTGNTQYF.

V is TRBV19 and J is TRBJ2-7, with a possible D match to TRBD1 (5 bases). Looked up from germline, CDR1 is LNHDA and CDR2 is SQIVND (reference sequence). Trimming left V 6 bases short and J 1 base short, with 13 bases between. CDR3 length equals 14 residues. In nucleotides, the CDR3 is TGTGCCAGTAGAAAGACAGCCCAGTCCTACGAGCAGTACTTC. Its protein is CASRKTAQSYEQYF.

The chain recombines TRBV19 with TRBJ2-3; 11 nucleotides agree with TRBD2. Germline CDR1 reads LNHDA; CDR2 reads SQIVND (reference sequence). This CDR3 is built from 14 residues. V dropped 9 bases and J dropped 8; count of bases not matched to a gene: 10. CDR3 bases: TGTGCCAGCCAGACTAGCGGGATCCAGAGTACGCAGTATTTT. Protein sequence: CASQTSGIQSTQYF.